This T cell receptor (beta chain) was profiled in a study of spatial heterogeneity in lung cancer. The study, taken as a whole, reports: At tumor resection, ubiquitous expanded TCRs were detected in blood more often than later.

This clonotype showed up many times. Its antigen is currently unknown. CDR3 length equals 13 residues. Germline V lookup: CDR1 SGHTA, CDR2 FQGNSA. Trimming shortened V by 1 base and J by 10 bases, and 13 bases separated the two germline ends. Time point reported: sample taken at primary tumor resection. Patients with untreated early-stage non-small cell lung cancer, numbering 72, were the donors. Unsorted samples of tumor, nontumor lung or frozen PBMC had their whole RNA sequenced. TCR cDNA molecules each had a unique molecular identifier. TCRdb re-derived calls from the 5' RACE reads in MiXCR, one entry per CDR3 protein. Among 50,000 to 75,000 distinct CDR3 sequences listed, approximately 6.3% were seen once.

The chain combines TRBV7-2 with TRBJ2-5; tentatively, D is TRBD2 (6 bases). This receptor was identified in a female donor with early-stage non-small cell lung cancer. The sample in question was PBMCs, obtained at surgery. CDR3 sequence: CASSLVIGGDQYF. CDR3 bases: TGTGCCAGCAGCTTAGTTATAGGAGGGGACCAGTACTTC.